What follows are 8 T cell receptor beta chains derived from one specimen sequenced in a study of blood T cell repertoires in COVID-19. Sequenced by immunoSEQ multiplex PCR; TCRdb stores in-frame clones only, minus some. The sample records 190,000 or so clones, 70% to 80% being singletons. Sequencing was performed on peripheral blood. The receptors here all came from a man between 45 and 60 years old who had recovered from COVID-19.

The V call is TRBV24-1, the J call TRBJ1-2; 8 nucleotides align to TRBD1. V lost 5 bases and J lost 10; bases outside the gene matches: 8. This CDR3 is built from 13 residues. From germline, CDR1 is KGHDR and CDR2 SFDVKD. CDR3 region: CATSASKTGDYTF. CDR3 bases: TGTGCCACCAGTGCCTCAAAGACAGGGGACTACACCTTC.

V and J are TRBV30 and TRBJ1-2; 7 bases agree with TRBD1. The CDR3 loop spans 15 amino acids. V lost 0 bases and J lost 8; bases outside the gene matches: 12. Germline-derived CDR1 and CDR2 are GTSNPN and SVGIG (reference sequence). The CDR3 region has the DNA TGTGCCTGGAGTGTGGGGACAGTCGCGACACGGGGCTACACCTTC. It yields the protein CAWSVGTVATRGYTF.

V is TRBV27 and J is TRBJ2-7; 11 nucleotides match TRBD1. V shed 8 bases and J 2 bases; nucleotides not matched to a gene: 8. The CDR3 is made up of 15 amino acids. Germline CDR1 and CDR2: MNHEY and SMNVEV (reference sequence). The CDR3 here is CASGSWTGGAYEQYF. CDR3 in DNA: TGTGCCAGCGGTTCTTGGACAGGGGGCGCCTACGAGCAGTACTTC.

The V call is TRBV27, the J call TRBJ1-6, with 7 bases fitting TRBD1. CDR1 is MNHEY and CDR2 is SMNVEV in the germline V gene (reference sequence). Losses at the gene ends were 7 bases for V and 4 bases for J; bases not matched to a gene: 4. The CDR3 is 14 residues long. CDR3: CASMTGTYNSPLHF. As DNA, the CDR3 is TGTGCCAGCATGACAGGGACTTATAATTCACCCCTCCACTTT.

The chain combines TRBV11-3 with TRBJ2-1; D is undetermined. The CDR3 runs to 13 residues. The V gene's germline CDR1 is SGHNT and CDR2 YENEEA. Deletions cut 0 bases from V and 8 bases from J, with 8 bases between. The CDR3, as DNA: TGTGCCAGCAGCTTAGATTTTCTCGATGAGCAGTTCTTC. Its protein is CASSLDFLDEQFF. Complete variable domain (other parts from reference TRBV11-3 and TRBJ2-1): EAGVVQSPRYKIIEKKQPVAFWCNPISGHNTLYWYLQNLGQGPELLIRYENEEAVDDSQLPKDRFSAERLKGVDSTLKIQPAELGDSAVYLCASSLDFLDEQFFGPGTRLTVL.

There are a few counts of this clone. This chain uses TRBV7-8 with TRBJ2-1; 7 nucleotides align to TRBD1. Germline-derived CDR1 and CDR2 are SGHVS and FQNEAQ. The ends lost 5 bases at V and 0 bases at J; junction bases unmatched: 4. This CDR3 spans 15 amino acids. CDR3: CASSRSGGSYNEQFF. The CDR3, as DNA: TGTGCCAGCAGCCGTTCAGGGGGCTCCTACAATGAGCAGTTCTTC.

The rearrangement uses TRBV5-8 and TRBJ2-1, with D possibly TRBD2 on 5 matching bases. The V gene lost 0 bases and the J gene lost 8 bases, with 12 bases spanning the gap. The CDR3 contains 14 residues. Per germline, CDR1 SGHTS and CDR2 YDEGEE. The CDR3 nucleotides read TGTGCCAGCAGCTTGGGGGGAGTCGGGGATGAGCAGTTCTTC. Translating it yields CASSLGGVGDEQFF.

This clone is a singleton in its sample. V gene TRBV28 combines with J gene TRBJ1-6, with 7 bases matching TRBD1. This CDR3 has 18 amino acids. CDR1 is MDHEN, CDR2 SYDVKM, per germline. The J segment lost 3 bases and the V segment lost 3 bases, leaving 11 bases of the junction unmatched. CDR3 nucleotide sequence: TGTGCCAGCAGTTTTTCCAGGGGGGTCAGATACTATAATTCACCCCTCCACTTT. It codes for CASSFSRGVRYYNSPLHF.